The 14 T cell receptor beta chains presented below share a single source sample, sequenced in a study of blood T cell repertoires in COVID-19. TCRdb's copy holds only in-frame clones and misses some; the assay was immunoSEQ multiplex PCR. Of a few hundred thousand clones listed, about 88% were seen once; the top ten hold 10%. Sequencing input: peripheral blood. All receptors come from a woman between 50 and 59 years old with COVID-19, enrolled during active disease.

The gene calls are TRBV19 and TRBJ2-3, with 8 bases that match TRBD2. V dropped 5 bases and J dropped 0; count of bases not matched to a gene: 10. The CDR3 extends over 17 amino acids. The V gene's germline CDR1 is LNHDA and CDR2 SQIVND (reference sequence). The chain's CDR3 is CASSPKGLARSTDTQYF. CDR3 DNA: TGTGCCAGTAGTCCCAAAGGACTAGCCCGAAGCACAGATACGCAGTATTTT.

V gene TRBV12-5 combines with J gene TRBJ2-1; 13 bases are a match to TRBD2. Germline V gene sequence: CDR1 LGHNT, CDR2 FRNRAP. After removal of 6 bases from V and 5 bases from J, the junction contained 4 bases not matched to a gene. The CDR3 extends over 15 amino acids. DNA of the CDR3: TGTGCTAGTGGCCCCGGGACTAGCGGGAACAATGAGCAGTTCTTC. Translation gives CASGPGTSGNNEQFF.

This clone was picked up a small number of times. V and J are TRBV4-1 and TRBJ1-6; 8 positions agree with TRBD1. The CDR3 spans 16 residues. CDR1 MGHRA and CDR2 YSYEKL come from the germline V gene. With V trimmed by 0 bases and J by 8 bases, 6 bases remained unmatched. The CDR3 region has the DNA TGCGCCAGCAGCCAAGATTGGGGACAGGCCTATTCACCCCTCCACTTT. Protein: CASSQDWGQAYSPLHF.

Note on this clone: The sample holds other DNA sequences that translate to the same CDR3. The chain couples TRBV5-1 to TRBJ2-3, with TRBD2 matching over 11 bases. Germline CDR1 is SGHRS and CDR2 is YFSETQ. Losses at the gene ends were 2 bases for V and 1 base for J; bases not matched to a gene: 0. The CDR3 totals 15 residues. The CDR3 sequence is CASSLLAGGTDTQYF. The CDR3 DNA sequence: TGCGCCAGCAGCTTACTAGCGGGGGGCACAGATACGCAGTATTTT.

This chain joins TRBV5-1 and TRBJ1-1; unclear D gene. This CDR3 has 14 residues. CDR1 is SGHRS and CDR2 is YFSETQ in the germline V gene. V lost 0 bases and J lost 1, with 7 bases in between. The CDR3 sequence: CASSLDPGNTEAFF. The CDR3 DNA is TGCGCCAGCAGCTTGGATCCAGGGAACACTGAAGCTTTCTTT.

The chain links TRBV15 to TRBJ2-7; 7 nucleotides agree with TRBD2. The germline V gene has CDR1 LNHNV and CDR2 YYDKDF (reference sequence). The length of the CDR3 is 13 residues. Trimming took 0 bases from V and 7 from J; bases not matched to a gene: 3. CDR3 coding DNA: TGTGCCACCAGCAGAGATGGGAGGGGAGAGCAGTACGTC. Its translation is CATSRDGRGEQYV.

This rearrangement joins TRBV7-9 to TRBJ2-3; TRBD2 aligns across 12 bases. With V trimmed by 4 bases and J by 0 bases, 11 bases remained unmatched. The CDR3 runs 19 residues. Per the germline V gene, CDR1 is SEHNR and CDR2 is FQNEAQ (reference sequence). This chain's CDR3 is CASSSITSGGPRSTDTQYF. The CDR3 nucleotides read TGTGCCAGCAGCTCCATCACTAGCGGGGGGCCCAGAAGCACAGATACGCAGTATTTT.

The chain carries TRBV11-2 and TRBJ2-2, with TRBD2 matching 7 bases. This CDR3 comprises 16 residues. V was pared by 5 bases and J by 2 bases, with 8 bases of the junction left unmatched. Germline V lookup: CDR1 SGHAT, CDR2 FQNNGV. The CDR3 DNA is TGTGCCAGCAGCCCATGGGCTAGCGGAAACACCGGGGAGCTGTTTTTT. Translated: CASSPWASGNTGELFF.

This clone was counted a few times. The J gene is TRBJ1-5, the V gene TRBV7-8; 8 positions match TRBD1. The germline V gene has CDR1 SGHVS and CDR2 FQNEAQ. This CDR3 comprises 18 residues. Unmatched junction bases numbered 14, after V lost 7 bases and J lost 0 bases. CDR3 in DNA: TGTGCCAGCACCCAACTCCGGGACAGGAGAAATAGCAATCAGCCCCAGCATTTT. As protein: CASTQLRDRRNSNQPQHF.

The chain combines TRBV15 with TRBJ1-6, with D possibly matching TRBD1 (5 bases). The CDR3 is 16 residues long. V gave up 0 bases and J gave up 7 bases, with 13 bases separating them. Germline V gene lookup returns CDR1 LNHNV and CDR2 YYDKDF (reference sequence). The CDR3 nucleotides are TGTGCCACCAGCAGAGATCGAAGGGGAGGGAATTCACCCCTCCACTTT. Amino acid sequence: CATSRDRRGGNSPLHF.

The DNA of the CDR3 is TGTGCCAGCCACAGGGGAGGCTACACCTTC. Its protein product is CASHRGGYTF. The chain recombines TRBV28 with TRBJ1-2; TRBD1 agrees at 7 bases. Germline V gene data show CDR1 as MDHEN and CDR2 as SYDVKM. Losses at the gene ends were 8 bases for V and 8 bases for J; bases not matched to a gene: 2. CDR3 size: 10 residues.

This sequence joins TRBV5-1 and TRBJ1-1; D is unresolved. The germline V gene encodes CDR1 SGHRS and CDR2 YFSETQ. This CDR3 comprises 16 residues. V was trimmed by 2 bases and J by 3 bases, leaving 17 bases between them. The CDR3 DNA is TGCGCCAGCAGCTTACGGGATTCCTCCGCGGACACTGAAGCTTTCTTT. Protein sequence: CASSLRDSSADTEAFF.

The gene calls are TRBV21-1 and TRBJ1-5; the tabulated D call, TRBD1, remains unverified against the DNA. TRBV21-1 is termed a pseudogene. The CDR3 extends over 18 amino acids. In DNA, the CDR3 is TGTGCCAGCAACAAAAAGTCTACAGGGAATTCGAGCAATCAGCCCCAGCATTTT. This translates into CASNKKSTGNSSNQPQHF.

The V and J genes are TRBV29-1 and TRBJ1-1; TRBD1 might be the D (5 bases). The CDR3 length is 11 residues. The V gene lost 8 bases and the J gene lost 10 bases, with 17 bases spanning the gap. From germline, CDR1 is SQVTM and CDR2 ANQGSEA. Here the CDR3 reads CSLKGRDGAFF. The CDR3 region has the DNA TGCAGCCTGAAGGGGAGGGATGGAGCTTTCTTT. Based on the CDR3 plus reference TRBV29-1 and TRBJ1-1, the full variable domain is SAVISQKPSRDICQRGTSLTIQCQVDSQVTMMFWYRQQPGQSLTLIATANQGSEATYESGFVIDKFPISRPNLTFSTLTVSNMSPEDSSIYLCSLKGRDGAFFGQGTRLTVV.